The source of this T cell receptor beta chain is a study of graft-versus-host responses after intestinal transplantation. Study background: Transplantation in recipients was multivisceral, liver-intestinal, or isolated intestinal. Recipients uniformly received anti-thymocyte globulin induction, followed by tacrolimus and steroids for about 3 years.

In this sample, this clone turned up once. Trimming took off 0 bases at V and 5 bases at J, with 6 bases between the two ends. The CDR3 is 13 residues long. In germline, CDR1 is SGHRS, CDR2 YFSETQ. Method: immunoSEQ multiplex PCR; TCRdb's copy keeps in-frame clones and lacks some. The sample lists over 40,000 clones; 80% to 95% were seen once. This TCR was sampled from a human patient who received an intestinal transplant, so some T cells may come from the graft donor. The source was PBMCs, collected around 790 days after a first intestinal transplant, on the day of a second. This rearrangement joins TRBV5-1 to TRBJ2-4; unclear D gene. This CDR3 is CASSLAVENIQYF. The CDR3 DNA reads as TGCGCCAGCAGCTTGGCGGTGGAAAACATTCAGTACTTC.